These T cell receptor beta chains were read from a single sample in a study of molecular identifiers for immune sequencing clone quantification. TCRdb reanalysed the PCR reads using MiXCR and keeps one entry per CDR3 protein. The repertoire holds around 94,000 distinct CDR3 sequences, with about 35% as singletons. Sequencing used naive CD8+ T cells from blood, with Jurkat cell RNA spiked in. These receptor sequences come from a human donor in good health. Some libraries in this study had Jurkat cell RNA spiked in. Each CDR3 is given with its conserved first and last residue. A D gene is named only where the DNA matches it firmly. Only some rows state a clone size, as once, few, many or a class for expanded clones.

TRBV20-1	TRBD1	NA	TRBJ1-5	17	TGCAGTGCTAGCTCCCGGACAGGCCTAGCTAGCAATCAGCCCCAGCATTTT	CSASSRTGLASNQPQHF
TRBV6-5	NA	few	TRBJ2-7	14	TGTGCCAGCAGCCCGGACTCTCCCTCCTACGAGCAGTACTTC	CASSPDSPSYEQYF
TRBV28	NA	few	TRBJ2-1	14	TGTGCCAGCAGTTTCGCTCAAGAATACAATGAGCAGTTCTTC	CASSFAQEYNEQFF
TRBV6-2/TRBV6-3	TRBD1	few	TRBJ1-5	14	TGTGCCAGCAGTGACAGGGTTGACAATCAGCCCCAGCATTTT	CASSDRVDNQPQHF
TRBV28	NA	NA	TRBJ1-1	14	TGTGCCAGCAGTTTTCCGGCGATGAACACTGAAGCTTTCTTT	CASSFPAMNTEAFF
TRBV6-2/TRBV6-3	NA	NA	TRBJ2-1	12	TGTGCCAGCAGTTACAGGCACAATGAGCAGTTCTTC	CASSYRHNEQFF
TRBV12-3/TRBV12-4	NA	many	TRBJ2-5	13	TGTGCCAGCAGTTTCGGCGGGCAAGAGACCCAGTACTTC	CASSFGGQETQYF
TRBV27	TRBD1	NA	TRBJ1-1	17	TGTGCCAGCAGTCCGATAGACAGGGGGCGCAGAGATGGTGAAGCTTTCTTT	CASSPIDRGRRDGEAFF
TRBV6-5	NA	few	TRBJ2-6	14	TGTGCCAGCAGGGCGCTCTCTGGGGCTAACGTCCTGACTTTC	CASRALSGANVLTF
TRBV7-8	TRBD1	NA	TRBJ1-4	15	TGTGCCAGCAGCTTAGCGCCGGACAGGGGTGAACTACTGTTTTTT	CASSLAPDRGELLFF
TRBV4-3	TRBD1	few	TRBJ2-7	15	TGCGCCAGCAGCCAAGCCTCGGGACAGGGGTACGAGCAGTACTTC	CASSQASGQGYEQYF
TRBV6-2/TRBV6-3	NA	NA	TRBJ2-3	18	TGTGCCAGCAGTTACTCGACTAGTTCGGGACGGACCAGGGATACGCAGTATTTT	CASSYSTSSGRTRDTQYF
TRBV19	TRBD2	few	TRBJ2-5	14	TGTGCCAGTACCGTAGCGGGAGGACAAGAGACCCAGTACTTC	CASTVAGGQETQYF
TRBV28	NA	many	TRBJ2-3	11	TGTGCCAGCAGTTGGAGAGATACGCAGTATTTT	CASSWRDTQYF
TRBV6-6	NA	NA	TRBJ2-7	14	TGTGCCAGCAGTTACGGAATGATCTCCTACGAGCAGTACTTC	CASSYGMISYEQYF
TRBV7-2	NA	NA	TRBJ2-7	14	TGTGCCAGCAATTTCGGGGGACCGATCTACGAGCAGTACTTC	CASNFGGPIYEQYF
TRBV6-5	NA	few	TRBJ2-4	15	TGTGCCAGCGGCTCCGGAGGGGGAGCCAAAAACATTCAGTACTTC	CASGSGGGAKNIQYF
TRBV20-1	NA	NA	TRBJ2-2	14	NA	CSAVGSGATGELYF
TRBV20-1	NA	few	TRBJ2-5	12	TGCAGTGCTTCCGACAGGCAAGAGACCCAGTACTTC	CSASDRQETQYF
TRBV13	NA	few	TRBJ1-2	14	TGTGCCAGCAGCACCAACACAGGTTTCTATGGCTACACCTTC	CASSTNTGFYGYTF
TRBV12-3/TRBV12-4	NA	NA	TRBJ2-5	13	TGTGCCAGCAGTTTAGGGGCCCCAGGGACCCAGTACTTC	CASSLGAPGTQYF
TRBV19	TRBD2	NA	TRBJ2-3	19	TGTGCCAGTAGTATAGATCTAGGACTAGCGGGCACTAGCACAGATACGCAGTATTTT	CASSIDLGLAGTSTDTQYF
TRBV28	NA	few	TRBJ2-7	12	TGTGCCAGCAGTCCCGGGGGCCGTGAGCAGTACTTC	CASSPGGREQYF
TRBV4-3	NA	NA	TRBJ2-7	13	TGCGCCAGCAGCCCCGGGCCCGTCGATGAGCAGTACTTC	CASSPGPVDEQYF
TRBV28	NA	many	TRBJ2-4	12	TGTGCCAGCAAAGCACTTAGGGACATTCAGTACTTC	CASKALRDIQYF
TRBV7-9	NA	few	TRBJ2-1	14	TGTGCCAGCAGCTTAGGGCAGGGGTCGGGTGAGCAGTTCTTC	CASSLGQGSGEQFF
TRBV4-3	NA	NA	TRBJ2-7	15	TGCGCCAGCAGCCAAGATAATACGGGTTCCTACGAGCAGTACTTC	CASSQDNTGSYEQYF
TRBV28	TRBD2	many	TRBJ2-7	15	TGTGCCAGCAGTTTTCGCACTAGCGGGAGTTCGGGGCAGTACTTC	CASSFRTSGSSGQYF
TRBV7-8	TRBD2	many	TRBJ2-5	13	TGTGCCAGCAGCCTAGCGGGAGTGGAGACCCAGTACTTC	CASSLAGVETQYF
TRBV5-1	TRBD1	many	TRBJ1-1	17	TGCGCCAGCAGCCTACAGGGGGCGTACGGATACGGGGCTGAAGCTTTCTTT	CASSLQGAYGYGAEAFF
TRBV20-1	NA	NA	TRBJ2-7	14	TGCAGTGCAAAGGTACAGGGGAGGAGCTACGAGCAGTACTTC	CSAKVQGRSYEQYF
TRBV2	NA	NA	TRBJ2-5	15	TGTGCCAGCAGTGAGATAGAGAGGTCGGAAGAGACCCAGTACTTC	CASSEIERSEETQYF
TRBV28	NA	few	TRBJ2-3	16	TGTGCCAGCAGTTTAGTGGACTATCTTGCCTTAGATACGCAGTATTTT	CASSLVDYLALDTQYF
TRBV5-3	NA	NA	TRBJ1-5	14	TGTGCCAGCAGCTTGCAGGCTACCGGTCAGCCCCAGCATTTT	CASSLQATGQPQHF
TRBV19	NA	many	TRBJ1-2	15	TGTGCCAGTAGTACCCGAGCGGCAGCTAACTATGGCTACACCTTC	CASSTRAAANYGYTF
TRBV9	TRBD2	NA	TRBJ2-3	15	TGTGCCAGCAGCCCTAGTGGCGGGAGGGCAGATACGCAGTATTTT	CASSPSGGRADTQYF
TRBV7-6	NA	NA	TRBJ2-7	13	TGTGCCAGCGCGGTGGGGGAACCTGCGGTGCAGTGCTTC	CASAVGEPAVQCF
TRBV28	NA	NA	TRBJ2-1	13	TGTGCCAGCGAGACTCTAGGATCCAATGAGCAGTTCTTC	CASETLGSNEQFF
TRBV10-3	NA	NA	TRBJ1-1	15	TGTGCCATCAGTGAGTCGTACAGTATGAACACTGAAGCTTTCTTT	CAISESYSMNTEAFF
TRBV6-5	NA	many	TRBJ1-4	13	TGTGCCAGCAGTTACTACGACAGGGAAAAACTGTTTTTT	CASSYYDREKLFF
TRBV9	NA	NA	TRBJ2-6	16	TGTGCCAGCAGCGTATCAGTCCTCTCTGGGGCCAACGTCCTGACTTTC	CASSVSVLSGANVLTF
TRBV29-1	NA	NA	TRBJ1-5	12	TGCAGCGTTCCTACATGGACGGATACGCAGCATTTT	CSVPTWTDTQHF
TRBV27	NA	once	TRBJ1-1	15	TGTGCCAGCAGGGAAGTGCGGCAGGGTAAGGCTGAAGCTTTCTTT	CASREVRQGKAEAFF
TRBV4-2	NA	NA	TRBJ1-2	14	TGTGCCAGCAGCCAATGGTCAGGGGACTATGGCTACACCTTC	CASSQWSGDYGYTF
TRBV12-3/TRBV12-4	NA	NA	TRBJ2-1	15	TGTGCCAGCAGTTTAAGCGGTGCGCTCTACAATGAGCAGTTCTTC	CASSLSGALYNEQFF
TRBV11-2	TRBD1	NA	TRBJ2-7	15	TGTGCCAGCAGCCAAATCAGACAGGGCTACTACGCGCAGTACTTC	CASSQIRQGYYAQYF
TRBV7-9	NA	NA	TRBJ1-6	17	TGTGCCAGCAGCATCGGACAGCCCTCCCCTACGAATTCACCCCTCCACTTT	CASSIGQPSPTNSPLHF
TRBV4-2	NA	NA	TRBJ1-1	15	TGTGCCAGCAGCCAAGAGGTGTGGGTTAACACTGAAGCTTTCTTT	CASSQEVWVNTEAFF
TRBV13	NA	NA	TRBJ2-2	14	TGTGCCAGCAGCTCCGGCACGCACACCGGGGAGCTGTTTTTT	CASSSGTHTGELFF
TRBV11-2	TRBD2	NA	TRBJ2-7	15	TGTGCCAGCAGCTTAGTGCCTAGCGGGAGCTACGAGCAGTACTTC	CASSLVPSGSYEQYF
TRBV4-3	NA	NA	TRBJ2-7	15	TGCGCCAGCAGCCAAGATCGGGCTAGCAGGGACGAGCAGTACTTC	CASSQDRASRDEQYF
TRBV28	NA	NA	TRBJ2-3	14	TGTGCCAGCCTATCCGATTCATTGGTGGATACGCAGTATTTT	CASLSDSLVDTQYF
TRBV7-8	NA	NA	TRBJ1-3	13	TGTGCCAGCAAAAGACGCTCTGGAAACACCATATATTTT	CASKRRSGNTIYF
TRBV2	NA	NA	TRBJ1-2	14	TGTGCCAGCAGTGGGGGAGGGACTAACTATGGCTACACCTTC	CASSGGGTNYGYTF
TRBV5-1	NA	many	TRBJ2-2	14	TGCGCCAGCAGCTCGGCTTGGATGGCAGGGGAGCTGTTTTTT	CASSSAWMAGELFF